This passage covers 7 T cell receptor beta chains from one sample sequenced in a study of blood T cell repertoires in COVID-19. Method: immunoSEQ multiplex PCR; TCRdb's copy keeps in-frame clones and lacks some. The sample carries more than 200,000 clones, roughly 80% recorded once. Source material: peripheral blood. All receptors derive from a woman of 80 years or more with COVID-19, enrolled during active disease.

The CDR3 coding sequence is TGCGCCAGCAGCCCTGACAGGGGGCGAGAAACTGAAGCTTTCTTT. This codes for CASSPDRGRETEAFF. The gene calls are TRBV5-1 and TRBJ1-1; 10 bases are shared with TRBD1. The germline V gene encodes CDR1 SGHRS and CDR2 YFSETQ. Unmatched junction bases numbered 8, after V lost 4 bases and J lost 5 bases. The CDR3 is 15 amino acids.

This sequence joins TRBV10-3 and TRBJ2-3; 9 bases line up with TRBD2. The V segment lost 10 bases and the J segment 3 bases; nucleotides outside the gene matches: 11. Germline CDR1 ENHRY, CDR2 SYGVKD. The CDR3 runs to 15 residues. The CDR3 DNA follows: TGTGCCACCACACCGCGGGGGGGCATAACAGATACGCAGTATTTT. Protein sequence: CATTPRGGITDTQYF.

J is TRBJ2-5 and V is TRBV5-1; 8 positions match TRBD1. V trimming: 4 bases; J trimming: 4 bases; junction bases outside the gene matches: 9. CDR3 length equals 15 residues. Germline V gene sequence: CDR1 SGHRS, CDR2 YFSETQ. This CDR3 reads CASSAGQEGPETQYF. The CDR3 DNA reads as TGCGCCAGCAGCGCGGGACAGGAGGGGCCAGAGACCCAGTACTTC.

This chain uses TRBV4-2 with TRBJ2-2; 12 bases map to TRBD2. There are 17 residues in the CDR3. V lost 4 bases, J lost 8 bases, and 11 bases stayed unmatched. Germline V gene lookup returns CDR1 LGHNA and CDR2 YNFKEQ. In DNA form, the CDR3 reads TGTGCCAGCAGCCGCGGGACTAGCGGGCGCCCTGGAGGGGAGCTGTTTTTT. Protein: CASSRGTSGRPGGELFF.

The chain employs TRBV19 and TRBJ2-3; 7 bases align to TRBD2. This CDR3 is 15 amino acids long. Looked up from germline, CDR1 is LNHDA and CDR2 is SQIVND (reference sequence). V lost 1 base to trimming and J lost 2 bases; unmatched junction nucleotides: 3. DNA for the CDR3: TGTGCCAGTAGTATAGGTGGGGGGGACACAGATACGCAGTATTTT. Amino acids: CASSIGGGDTDTQYF.

The J gene is TRBJ1-3, the V gene TRBV9; TRBD1 matches at 7 bases. In germline, CDR1 is SGDLS, CDR2 YYNGEE. V trimming: 0 bases; J trimming: 2 bases; junction bases outside the gene matches: 5. This CDR3 comprises 16 residues. The CDR3 DNA is TGTGCCAGCAGCGTAGGGACAGGAGCTCCTGGAAACACCATATATTTT. Its translation: CASSVGTGAPGNTIYF.

V and J are TRBV6-5 and TRBJ2-5; weak D call: TRBD1 (6 bases). The CDR3 length is 14 residues. V shed 6 bases and J shed 4 bases, with 15 bases lying between them. Germline V CDR1 and CDR2: MNHEY, SVGAGI. The CDR3 DNA sequence: TGTGCCAGCAGACTCCTAGGGGGTGGAGAGACCCAGTACTTC. Amino acid sequence: CASRLLGGGETQYF.